What follows describes a single TCR beta chain. The antigen remains undetermined. Data came from immunoSEQ multiplex PCR; TCRdb stores just in-frame clones and leaves some out. The sample carries some 270,000 clones, about 86% recorded once. The CDR3 spans 14 residues. In germline, CDR1 is SGHRS, CDR2 YFSETQ. The V gene lost 0 bases and the J gene lost 7 bases, with 10 bases spanning the gap. The source of the sample is a study of cytomegalovirus exposure and HLA in healthy donors. Findings and caveats of the study: The study listed approximately 170 cytomegalovirus-associated TCR beta chains. It was found in a later analysis that first-cohort TCR clusters tended to co-occur in the approximately 120 validation repertoires.

The chain carries TRBV5-1 and TRBJ2-2, with D possibly matching TRBD1 (5 bases). Sequences were obtained from PBMCs. The clonotype was recovered from a woman between 18 and 29 years old in good health and CMV-seronegative. CDR3 bases: TGCGCCAGCAGCTTGGGGCAGGGCGGCGGGGAGCTGTTTTTT. Amino acids: CASSLGQGGGELFF.